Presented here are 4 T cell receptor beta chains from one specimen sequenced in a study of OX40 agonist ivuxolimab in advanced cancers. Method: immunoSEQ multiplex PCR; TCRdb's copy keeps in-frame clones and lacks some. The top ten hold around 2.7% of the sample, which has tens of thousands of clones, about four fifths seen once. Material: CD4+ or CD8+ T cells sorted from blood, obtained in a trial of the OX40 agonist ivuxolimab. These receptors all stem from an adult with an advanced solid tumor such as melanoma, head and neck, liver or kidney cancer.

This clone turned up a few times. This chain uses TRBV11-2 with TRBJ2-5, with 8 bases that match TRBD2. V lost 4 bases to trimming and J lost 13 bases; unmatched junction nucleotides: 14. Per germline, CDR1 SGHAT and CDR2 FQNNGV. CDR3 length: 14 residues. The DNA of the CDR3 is TGTGCCAGCAGCTCGTCGCTGTGGAGCGGGGGATCGTACTTC. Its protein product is CASSSSLWSGGSYF.

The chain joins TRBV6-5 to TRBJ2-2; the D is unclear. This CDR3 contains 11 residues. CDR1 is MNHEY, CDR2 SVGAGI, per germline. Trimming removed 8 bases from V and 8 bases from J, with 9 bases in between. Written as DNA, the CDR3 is TGTGCCAGCTCCATCAGGGGGGAGCTGTTTTTT. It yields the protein CASSIRGELFF.

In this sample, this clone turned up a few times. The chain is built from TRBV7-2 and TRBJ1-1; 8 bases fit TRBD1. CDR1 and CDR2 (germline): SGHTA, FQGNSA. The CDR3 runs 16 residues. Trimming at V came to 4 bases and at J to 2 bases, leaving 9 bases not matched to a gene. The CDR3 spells CASSSRTGRGNTEAFF. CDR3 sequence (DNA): TGTGCCAGCAGCTCCCGGACAGGGAGGGGAAACACTGAAGCTTTCTTT. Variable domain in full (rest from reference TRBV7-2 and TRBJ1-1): GAGVSQSPSNKVTEKGKDVELRCDPISGHTALYWYRQSLGQGLEFLIYFQGNSAPDKSGLPSDRFSAERTGGSVSTLTIQRTQQEDSAVYLCASSSRTGRGNTEAFFGQGTRLTVV.

CDR3 bases: TGTGCCAGCAGCTTAGTTCCTGGGACTGAAGCTTTCTTT. Translation gives CASSLVPGTEAFF. The V call is TRBV7-2, the J call TRBJ1-1; no clear D gene. The germline V and J ends were trimmed by 1 base and 5 bases, with 8 bases remaining between them. The CDR3 has 13 residues. Germline loops: CDR1 SGHTA, CDR2 FQGNSA. The complete variable domain, with remaining parts taken from reference TRBV7-2 and TRBJ1-1, reads GAGVSQSPSNKVTEKGKDVELRCDPISGHTALYWYRQSLGQGLEFLIYFQGNSAPDKSGLPSDRFSAERTGGSVSTLTIQRTQQEDSAVYLCASSLVPGTEAFFGQGTRLTVV.